This TCR beta chain was recovered during a study of cytomegalovirus exposure and HLA in healthy donors (dated by TCRdb to the late 2010s). At the level of the whole study: According to a later analysis, one platform produced both the 120 validation repertoires and the approximately 670 repertoires of the first cohort. The study aimed to test whether signatures of past pathogen exposure could be identified by cataloging public T cell receptors. Along with the approximately 650-subject first cohort, a separate validation cohort of over a hundred different subjects was used. To predict cytomegalovirus infection status, the study combined high-throughput TCR immunosequencing, statistical association of individual TCRs with disease status, and machine learning.

Donors formed part of the validation cohort, which comprised over a hundred subjects and was distinct from the first cohort of 666 subjects. Study-wide findings and limitations: A few of the identified cytomegalovirus-associated TCR beta chains were confirmed in vitro to be specific for cytomegalovirus antigens. The validation cohort had no HLA typing available for a later analysis, so co-occurrence within that cohort was assessed over all 120 or so repertoires. Most TCR sequences were observed very rarely across donors, whereas some public TCRs were present in many individuals. Of the cluster scores, 90% to 95% were above 0 in a later analysis, which found that TCRs clustered in the first cohort also tended to co-occur in the 130 or so validation repertoires. The authors suggested that the approach could potentially be generalized to other disease states and immunological phenotypes. A total of 150 to 200 TCR beta chains were listed by the study as associated with cytomegalovirus. In both the original and validation cohorts, the classifier was reported to diagnose cytomegalovirus status with high specificity and sensitivity.

Libraries were prepared through the immunoSEQ multiplex PCR assay. In the authors' own workflow: A statistical classification framework was built for diagnosing cytomegalovirus status from the catalog of TCR beta chain sequences. TCRdb took over this immuneACCESS table, retaining in-frame rearrangements with V and J assigned. Such tables are incomplete; in checked studies, under half of the missing clones stem from an unresolved V gene, and the remainder is unexplained. The V and J calls and clone size are taken from that table; D and trimming were inferred from the DNA. Here the sample has 200,000 to 300,000 clones; roughly 90% occur a single time. About 12% of the sample comes from the top ten. As concerns this clone: Its antigen is not yet known. No qualities accompany the bases; no much larger clone lies one base away.

The CDR3, from cysteine to phenylalanine, totals 18 residues. Only the CDR3 part of the read is kept: 54 bases, read in frame from the first base. Sequencing used PBMCs. Recombination linked TRBV21-1 to TRBJ2-1; the table's D gene call, TRBD1, was not cross checked with the DNA. TRBV21-1 is deemed a pseudogene. This sequence originates from a man aged 18 to 29 in good health and CMV-seropositive. This receptor has the CDR3 CATVWGTDPMKAYNEQFF. The DNA sequence is given as TGTGCCACCGTGTGGGGGACAGACCCTATGAAGGCCTACAATGAGCAGTTCTTC.